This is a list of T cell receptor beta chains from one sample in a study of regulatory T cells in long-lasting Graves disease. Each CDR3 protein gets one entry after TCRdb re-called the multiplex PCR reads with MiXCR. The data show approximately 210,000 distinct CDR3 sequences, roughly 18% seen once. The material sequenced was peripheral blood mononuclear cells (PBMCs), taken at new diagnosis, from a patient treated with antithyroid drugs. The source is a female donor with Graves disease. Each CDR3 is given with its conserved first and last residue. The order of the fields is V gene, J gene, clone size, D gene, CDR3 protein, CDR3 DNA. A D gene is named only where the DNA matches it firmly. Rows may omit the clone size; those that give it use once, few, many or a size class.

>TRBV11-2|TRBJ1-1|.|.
CASSLEPGGGTEAFF
TGTGCCAGCAGCTTAGAGCCTGGCGGGGGCACTGAAGCTTTCTTT
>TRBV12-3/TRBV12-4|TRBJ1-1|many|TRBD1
CASSQGQANTEAFF
TGTGCCAGCAGCCAGGGACAGGCGAACACTGAAGCTTTCTTT
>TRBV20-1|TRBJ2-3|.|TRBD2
CSARLADTSTDTQYF
TGCAGTGCAAGACTAGCGGACACTAGCACAGATACGCAGTATTTT
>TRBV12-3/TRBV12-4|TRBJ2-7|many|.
CASSLKVSPLYEQYF
TGTGCCAGCAGTTTGAAAGTGTCGCCGCTCTACGAGCAGTACTTC
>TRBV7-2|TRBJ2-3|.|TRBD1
CASSLDRVTDTQYF
TGCGCCAGCAGCTTGGACAGGGTTACAGATACGCAGTATTTT
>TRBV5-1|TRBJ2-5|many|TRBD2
CASSFGLAGGRAETQYF
TGCGCCAGCAGCTTCGGTCTAGCGGGAGGTCGGGCAGAGACCCAGTACTTC
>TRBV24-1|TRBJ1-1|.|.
CATSDPLRGPNTEAFF
TGTGCCACCAGTGATCCCCTCAGGGGCCCGAACACTGAAGCTTTCTTT
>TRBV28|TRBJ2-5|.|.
CASSSGANTRETQYF
TGTGCCAGCAGTTCCGGGGCCAACACTAGGGAGACCCAGTACTTC
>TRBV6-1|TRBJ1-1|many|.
CASSSQDRLGTEAFF
TGTGCCAGCAGCTCCCAAGACAGGCTTGGCACTGAAGCTTTCTTT
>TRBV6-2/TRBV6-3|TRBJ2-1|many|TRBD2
CASSPPLVAGGYEQFF
TGTGCCAGCAGCCCCCCCTTGGTAGCGGGAGGGTATGAGCAGTTCTTC
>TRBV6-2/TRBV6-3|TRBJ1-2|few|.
CASSSLDRRGCTF
TGTGCCAGCAGTTCCCTAGACAGGAGAGGCTGCACCTTC
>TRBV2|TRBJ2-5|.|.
CASSGAGAGAQYF
TGTGCCAGCAGTGGGGCGGGGGCGGGTGCCCAGTACTTC